Shown below are 21 T cell receptor beta chains from a single sample sequenced in a study of beta chain features in type 1 diabetes. The study, taken as a whole, reports: Type 1 diabetes patients had TCRB CDR3s that were shorter (moderately but significantly so) in all four CD4+ subsets.

The entirety of the isolated RNA underwent reverse transcription, so expressed TCRB transcripts were sequenced. Produced via immunoSEQ multiplex PCR; TCRdb's table is partial and in-frame only. The sample shows around 600,000 clones, approximately 13% of them seen only once. These receptors lack a known antigen. Sequencing input: naive CD4+ T cells from blood. The receptors were sampled from a man younger than 40 with type 1 diabetes.

The V call is TRBV5-1, the J call TRBJ1-2; D remains unclear. Germline V lookup: CDR1 SGHRS, CDR2 YFSETQ. The V gene lost 0 bases and the J gene lost 3 bases, with 9 bases spanning the gap. This CDR3 is built from 14 residues. CDR3 loop: CASSLAVGDYGYTF. The CDR3 DNA is TGCGCCAGCAGCTTGGCAGTTGGGGACTATGGCTACACCTTC.

This clone has more than one count but fewer than ten. The genes are TRBV30 and TRBJ2-7, with D perhaps matching TRBD2 (6 bases). Germline CDR1 reads GTSNPN; CDR2 reads SVGIG (reference sequence). V lost 3 bases to trimming and J lost 3 bases, with 15 bases between them. The CDR3 is 14 amino acids. CDR3 nucleotide sequence: TGTGCCTGGAGCGTCGGGGACTCCTACTACGAGCAGTACTTC. As protein: CAWSVGDSYYEQYF.

The chain links TRBV4-2 to TRBJ1-2, with D tentatively TRBD1 (5 bases). CDR1 is LGHNA and CDR2 is YNFKEQ in the germline V gene. The CDR3 runs 15 residues. The ends were cut back, 0 bases at V and 4 bases at J, with 12 bases in the middle. CDR3 sequence reads: CASSQERSGPYGYTF. In nucleotides, the CDR3 is TGTGCCAGCAGCCAAGAAAGGTCAGGGCCCTATGGCTACACCTTC.

This chain links TRBV7-9 with TRBJ2-3; D is unclear. Germline V CDR1 and CDR2: SEHNR, FQNEAQ (reference sequence). The CDR3 length is 18 residues. V was cut by 0 bases and J by 1 base, with 17 bases left in between. Written as DNA, the CDR3 is TGTGCCAGCAGCTTAGCGAACGTTGTCGCTGGAGGCACAGATACGCAGTATTTT. Its translation is CASSLANVVAGGTDTQYF.

V usage is TRBV6-1 and J usage is TRBJ2-1, with 11 positions matching TRBD1. V trimming: 4 bases; J trimming: 9 bases; junction bases outside the gene matches: 8. The CDR3 has 15 residues. Germline-derived CDR1 and CDR2 are MNHNS and SASEGT. In DNA form, the CDR3 reads TGTGCCAGCAGTGTGGGGACAGGGGGTGAAGGTGAGCAGTTCTTC. Translation gives CASSVGTGGEGEQFF.

The V and J genes are TRBV27 and TRBJ2-7; 9 nucleotides agree with TRBD1. Germline CDR1 reads MNHEY; CDR2 reads SMNVEV (reference sequence). The junction had 5 bases not matched to a gene; V was cut back by 2 bases and J by 3 bases. CDR3 length: 15 amino acids. The CDR3 sequence is CASSLVGQGLYEQYF. In nucleotides, the CDR3 is TGTGCCAGCAGTTTAGTGGGACAGGGCCTCTACGAGCAGTACTTC.

The V and J genes are TRBV7-2 and TRBJ1-1, with 7 bases identical to TRBD1. Looked up from germline, CDR1 is SGHTA and CDR2 is FQGNSA. The ends lost 3 bases at V and 4 bases at J; junction bases unmatched: 5. The CDR3 runs to 14 residues. The CDR3 region has the DNA TGTGCCAGCAGCTTTACAGGGGTTAGCACTGAAGCTTTCTTT. It specifies CASSFTGVSTEAFF.

The genes are TRBV7-9 and TRBJ1-5; no definite D call. Looked up from germline, CDR1 is SEHNR and CDR2 is FQNEAQ (reference sequence). This CDR3 has 15 residues. Between the trimmed V and J ends, which lost 3 bases and 0 bases, there was a span of 9 bases. The CDR3 coding sequence is TGTGCCAGCAGCTTGGCCGACTCTAGCAATCAGCCCCAGCATTTT. As protein: CASSLADSSNQPQHF.

J is TRBJ1-1 and V is TRBV11-2; D is possibly TRBD1 (5 bases). Looked up from germline, CDR1 is SGHAT and CDR2 is FQNNGV. V lost 9 bases, J lost 1 base, and 12 bases lay in between. The CDR3 loop spans 13 amino acids. The DNA for the CDR3 is TGTGCCAGTGAGGGGTCCCCGAACACTGAAGCTTTCTTT. Its translation is CASEGSPNTEAFF.

The chain recombines TRBV6-5 with TRBJ2-6; TRBD1 is a possible D gene (6 bases). V lost 2 bases and J lost 2, with 10 bases in between. Germline assignment: CDR1 MNHEY and CDR2 SVGAGI. The CDR3 has 16 amino acids. For the CDR3, the DNA is TGTGCCAGCAGTTACGTTCCAGGGGCTGGGGCCAACGTCCTGACTTTC. It specifies CASSYVPGAGANVLTF.

The CDR3 reads CASSLAGLATGNEQFF. CDR3 in DNA: TGTGCCAGCAGCCTTGCGGGACTAGCAACCGGAAATGAGCAGTTCTTC. This chain links TRBV9 with TRBJ2-1; 9 nucleotides align to TRBD2. CDR3 length equals 16 residues. Germline V gene lookup returns CDR1 SGDLS and CDR2 YYNGEE. V was clipped by 4 bases and J by 7 bases; unmatched bases: 12. The full variable domain, with the rest looked up from reference TRBV9 and TRBJ2-1, is DSGVTQTPKHLITATGQRVTLRCSPRSGDLSVYWYQQSLDQGLQFLIQYYNGEERAKGNILERFSAQQFPDLHSELNLSSLELGDSALYFCASSLAGLATGNEQFFGPGTRLTVL.

A note on this clone: The same CDR3 can be traced to other DNA sequences in this sample. The rearrangement uses TRBV7-2 and TRBJ2-7, with D perhaps given as TRBD1 or TRBD2 (5 bases each). With 0 bases removed from V and 7 bases from J, the gap between germline ends came to 10 bases. This CDR3 region has 13 residues. Germline-derived CDR1 and CDR2 are SGHTA and FQGNSA. The DNA for the CDR3 is TGTGCCAGCAGCTTAGCTAGGGGAGATGAGCAGTACTTC. Its translation: CASSLARGDEQYF.

The count of this clone is one. J is TRBJ1-5 and V is TRBV6-1; unclear D gene. There are 12 residues in the CDR3. The V end lost 8 bases, the J end lost 7 bases, and 12 bases lay between the germline ends. Germline values: CDR1 MNHNS, CDR2 SASEGT. CDR3 bases: TGTGCCAGCGGGTTCATCGGCCAGCCCCAGCATTTT. Protein sequence: CASGFIGQPQHF.

The V gene is TRBV7-9, the J gene TRBJ2-2; perhaps TRBD1 as D (5 bases). Germline V gene data show CDR1 as SEHNR and CDR2 as FQNEAQ (reference sequence). The CDR3 totals 15 residues. V lost 7 bases and J 2 bases, leaving 14 bases between the germline ends. The CDR3 DNA reads TGTGCCAGCACCGAAGGGGCCGCAAACACCGGGGAGCTGTTTTTT. It specifies CASTEGAANTGELFF.

This clone came up a few times. The J gene is TRBJ2-5, the V gene TRBV27; D may be TRBD2 (7 bases). The germline V gene has CDR1 MNHEY and CDR2 SMNVEV (reference sequence). Trimming removed 5 bases from V and 5 bases from J, with 18 bases in between. This CDR3 region has 15 residues. CDR3 DNA: TGTGCCAGCAGTCCCCTCGGGGGGCGCCCGGAGACCCAGTACTTC. It codes for CASSPLGGRPETQYF.

The chain uses TRBV9 and TRBJ1-3; no firm D call. Germline V gene lookup returns CDR1 SGDLS and CDR2 YYNGEE. This CDR3 has 17 amino acids. V was pared by 5 bases and J by 0 bases, with 18 bases between. CDR3 loop: CASSLAPQSLSGNTIYF. The CDR3 DNA reads TGTGCCAGCAGTCTCGCCCCTCAGAGCCTCTCTGGAAACACCATATATTTT.

The chain links TRBV7-2 to TRBJ1-5; maybe TRBD1 (5 bases). V was clipped by 2 bases and J by 5 bases, with 16 bases between them. The CDR3 runs 16 residues. Germline CDR1 is SGHTA and CDR2 is FQGNSA. The CDR3 here is CASSLNQDGTYQPQHF. The CDR3 DNA sequence: TGTGCCAGCAGCTTAAATCAGGACGGGACCTATCAGCCCCAGCATTTT.

This clone was counted between two and nine times. This rearrangement joins TRBV5-1 to TRBJ1-1; D may be TRBD1 (5 bases). V was clipped by 4 bases and J by 0 bases, with 16 bases between them. Germline V gene sequence: CDR1 SGHRS, CDR2 YFSETQ. This CDR3 comprises 16 residues. Written as DNA, the CDR3 is TGCGCCAGCAGCGGGGGAGGTGGGCAGATGAACACTGAAGCTTTCTTT. This encodes CASSGGGGQMNTEAFF.

About this clone itself: One end of the junction does not line up with germline, which may come from a read error. The chain combines TRBV14 with TRBJ2-4; 8 nucleotides match TRBD2. The length of the CDR3 is 19 residues. The germline gives CDR1 SGHDN, CDR2 FVKESK. CDR3 sequence (DNA): TGTGCCCGCAGCCAAGATTCCGGGATCGGGGGGGGAGCCAAAAACATTCAGTACTTC. Protein product: CARSQDSGIGGGAKNIQYF.

The sample holds a few counts of this clone. Other nucleotide sequences in the sample specify the same CDR3. The V gene is TRBV7-2, the J gene TRBJ1-6; D gene uncertain. The germline gives CDR1 SGHTA, CDR2 FQGNSA. V lost 3 bases and J lost 5, with 8 bases in between. The CDR3 length is 14 residues. CDR3 nucleotides: TGTGCCAGCAGCTTTTACGGACATAATTCACCCCTCCACTTT. Translating gives CASSFYGHNSPLHF.

V is TRBV28 and J is TRBJ2-7; the match to TRBD1 covers 8 bases. Germline CDR1 MDHEN, CDR2 SYDVKM. V shed 6 bases, J shed 9 bases, and the junction held 13 bases outside the gene matches. This CDR3 is built from 14 residues. The CDR3 is CASSPGQVGGGQYF. For the CDR3, the DNA is TGTGCCAGCAGCCCGGGACAGGTCGGGGGTGGGCAGTACTTC.